This record covers a single TCR beta chain. Its antigen remains unidentified. One base away there is no much larger clone; base qualities are not given. The data are from a study of T cell responses to AZD1222 COVID-19 vaccine (dated by TCRdb to about 2021). For the wider study: Because spike-specific TCR depth and breadth did not differ between the two schedules, AZD1222 recipients who got a second dose at roughly 4 weeks were pooled with those who got a second dose at roughly 12 weeks. A total of 233 trial participants underwent TCR sequencing, of whom about 200 had received two doses of AZD1222 and around 25 had received two doses of the MenACWY control vaccine. Trial participants were enrolled by age into subgroups of 18-55, 56-69 and 70-plus years, and around 150, 29 and 61 TCR-sequenced participants, respectively, were included in these subgroups.

The research as a whole found: The 56-69-year group was small, and its depth increase did not reach significance, likely because of low power. Vaccine-associated CD4 TCRs spanned the whole spike protein, with dominant responses in regions 160-218 and 743-854. After two AZD1222 doses, both the breadth and the depth of spike-specific TCRs were significantly higher than at day 0 and than in MenACWY recipients. Only a handful of AZD1222 recipients were SARS-CoV-2 seropositive at baseline, limiting conclusions about previously exposed vaccinees. No day 14 peak-response samples were available, so repertoires were characterized only after the peak T cell response. Epitopes outside the regions mutated in the B.1.351 and B.1.1.7 variants were reportedly recognized by nearly half of the unique spike-specific TCRs. Participants were mostly white British and included more females than males, and it was suggested by the authors that clonal diversity may have been underestimated.

Sample time point, as interpreted from the label and publication: baseline before first vaccination. Vaccinee samples were obtained from the UK trials COV001 and COV002, which included a single-blind randomized controlled phase 2/3 trial of AZD1222 (ChAdOx1 nCoV-19) in healthy adults. For TCRbeta chain sequencing, PBMC samples were collected from trial participants at day 0 and at day 28 after the second dose. The CDR1 and CDR2 encoded by the germline V gene are SGHTA and FQGNSA. The CDR3 holds 14 amino acids from the cysteine to the phenylalanine. The DNA shown is the 42-base CDR3, in frame from base 1. The V end gives up 5 bases and the J end 6 bases, leaving 4 bases in the junction not matched to a gene. The CDR3 regions of human TCRbeta chains were analyzed by immunosequencing. As for how the authors treated the data: TCRs in the repertoires were compared against a reference library of SARS-CoV-2-specific TCRs that had been generated with the MIRA antigen-specificity platform. Breadth was defined as the fraction of unique TCRs that were SARS-CoV-2-associated, and depth was defined as the fraction of total T cells that were SARS-CoV-2-associated. Using the MIRA data, each spike-specific TCR was mapped to the spike region that the TCR reacts to and placed in a CD4 or CD8 class. Log10-transformed breadth and depth values were compared by one-way ANOVA with Sidak's multiple comparisons tests. TCRdb took this table from immuneACCESS and kept in-frame rearrangements with V and J called. Such tables lack part of the clones; where checked against another copy, unresolved V genes explain under half of the gap, and the rest is unexplained. The V and J calls and the clone size are those of that table, but D and trimming were determined from the DNA. This sample is represented by about 100,000 clones; roughly nine tenths of them were singletons. About 1.8% of the sample is in the top ten clones.

Sequencing used peripheral blood, obtained on day 0 of AZD1222 vaccination. The rearranged segments are TRBV7-2 and TRBJ1-6, with 7 junctional bases fitting TRBD1. The receptor's source is an adult in good health. CDR3 protein: CASSQTGINSPLHF. In nucleotides, the sequence is TGTGCCAGCAGCCAGACAGGGATTAATTCACCCCTCCACTTT.